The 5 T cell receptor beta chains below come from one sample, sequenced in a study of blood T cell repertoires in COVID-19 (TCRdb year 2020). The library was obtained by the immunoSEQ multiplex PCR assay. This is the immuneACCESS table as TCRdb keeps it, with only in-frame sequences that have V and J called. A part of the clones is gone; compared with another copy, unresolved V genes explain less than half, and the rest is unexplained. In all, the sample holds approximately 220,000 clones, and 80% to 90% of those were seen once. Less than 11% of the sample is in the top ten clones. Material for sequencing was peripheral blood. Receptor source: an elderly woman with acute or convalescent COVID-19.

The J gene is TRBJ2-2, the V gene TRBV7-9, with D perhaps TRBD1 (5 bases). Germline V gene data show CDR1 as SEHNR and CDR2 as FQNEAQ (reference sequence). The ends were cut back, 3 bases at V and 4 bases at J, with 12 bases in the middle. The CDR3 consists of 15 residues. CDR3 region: CASSFSSGPTGELFF. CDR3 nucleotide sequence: TGTGCCAGCAGCTTCTCCTCAGGGCCCACCGGGGAGCTGTTTTTT.

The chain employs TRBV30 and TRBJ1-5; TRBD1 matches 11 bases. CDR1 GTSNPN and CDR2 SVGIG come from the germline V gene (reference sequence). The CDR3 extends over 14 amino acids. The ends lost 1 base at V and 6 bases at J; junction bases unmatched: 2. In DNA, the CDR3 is TGTGCCTGGAGTGGGACAGGGGGCTTTCAGCCCCAGCATTTT. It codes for CAWSGTGGFQPQHF.

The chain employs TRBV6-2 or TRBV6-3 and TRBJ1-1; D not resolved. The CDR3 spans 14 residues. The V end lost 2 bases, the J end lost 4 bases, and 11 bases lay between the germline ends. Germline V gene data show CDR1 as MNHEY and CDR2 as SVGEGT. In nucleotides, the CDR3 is TGTGCCAGCAGTTACGATGGGTCGGGCACTGAAGCTTTCTTT. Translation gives CASSYDGSGTEAFF.

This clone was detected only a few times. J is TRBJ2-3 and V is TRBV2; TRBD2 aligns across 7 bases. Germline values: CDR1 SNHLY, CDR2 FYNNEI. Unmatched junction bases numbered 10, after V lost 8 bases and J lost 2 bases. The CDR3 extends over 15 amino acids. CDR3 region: CASRLASGYTDTQYF. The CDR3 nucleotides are TGTGCCAGCCGCCTGGCTAGCGGTTACACAGATACGCAGTATTTT.

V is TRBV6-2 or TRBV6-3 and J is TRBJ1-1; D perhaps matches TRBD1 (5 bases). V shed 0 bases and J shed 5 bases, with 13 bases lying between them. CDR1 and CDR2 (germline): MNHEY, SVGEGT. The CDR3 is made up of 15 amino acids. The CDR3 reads CASSYSGQGQTEAFF. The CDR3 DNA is TGTGCCAGCAGTTACTCGGGCCAGGGCCAGACTGAAGCTTTCTTT.